Shown below are 29 T cell receptor beta chains from a single sample sequenced in a study of CD8+ T cells in alopecia areata. Extraction of RNA preceded its reverse transcription into cDNA, which served as the sequencing template. Assay used: immunoSEQ multiplex PCR; TCRdb lists only in-frame clones, some missing. Of approximately 300,000 clones in the sample, roughly 60% were seen once. Treatment here: oral pan-JAK inhibitor, 5-10 mg twice daily. The starting material was CD4+ T cells sorted from blood, obtained at week 24, from a patient treated with tofacitinib. These receptor sequences come from a human donor with alopecia areata.

The V and J genes are TRBV19 and TRBJ2-7; D might be TRBD2 (6 bases). The germline gives CDR1 LNHDA, CDR2 SQIVND (reference sequence). The CDR3 totals 12 residues. Trimming took 7 bases from V and 3 from J, leaving 10 bases between them. CDR3 nucleotide sequence: TGTGCCAGTATTGGGAGGAACTACGAGCAGTACTTC. Translation: CASIGRNYEQYF.

The J gene is TRBJ2-1, the V gene TRBV7-2, with TRBD1 matching over 8 bases. V dropped 5 bases and J dropped 2; count of bases not matched to a gene: 5. CDR1 and CDR2 from the germline V gene are SGHTA and FQGNSA. The CDR3 runs 15 residues. The CDR3: CASSPTGVAYNEQFF. The DNA of the CDR3 is TGTGCCAGCAGCCCGACAGGGGTGGCCTACAATGAGCAGTTCTTC.

The V gene is TRBV15, the J gene TRBJ2-3; D unclear. V was trimmed by 0 bases and J by 2 bases, leaving 9 bases between them. The length of the CDR3 is 15 residues. Germline loops: CDR1 LNHNV, CDR2 YYDKDF (reference sequence). CDR3 amino acids: CATSRDDPITDTQYF. The CDR3 DNA sequence: TGTGCCACCAGCAGAGATGACCCGATCACAGATACGCAGTATTTT.

The J gene is TRBJ1-1, the V gene TRBV9; D is unclear. This CDR3 has 13 amino acids. Germline lookup yields CDR1 SGDLS and CDR2 YYNGEE. V lost 0 bases, J lost 5 bases, and 8 bases lay in between. The CDR3, as DNA: TGTGCCAGCAGCGTAGCGGTTACAACTGAAGCTTTCTTT. This sequence encodes CASSVAVTTEAFF.

The rearrangement uses TRBV5-1 and TRBJ2-2; TRBD2 matches at 8 bases. The CDR3 loop spans 16 amino acids. Germline trimming cut 5 bases from V and 0 bases from J; bases unmatched to any gene: 6. The germline V gene has CDR1 SGHRS and CDR2 YFSETQ. The CDR3 region has the DNA TGCGCCAGCAGAGATGGCGGGGGGCCGAACACCGGGGAGCTGTTTTTT. Its translation is CASRDGGGPNTGELFF.

The V and J genes are TRBV6-6 and TRBJ2-5; maybe TRBD2 (7 bases). The CDR3 extends over 14 amino acids. The V gene lost 5 bases and the J gene lost 4 bases, with 14 bases spanning the gap. Germline CDR1 is MNHNY and CDR2 is SVGAGI (reference sequence). CDR3 residues: CASSSTGGAETQYF. CDR3 sequence (DNA): TGTGCCAGCAGTAGCACGGGGGGCGCAGAGACCCAGTACTTC.

The rearrangement joins TRBV5-6 to TRBJ2-7; TRBD1 aligns across 8 bases. Germline CDR1 SGHDT, CDR2 YYEEEE. V shed 0 bases and J 5 bases; nucleotides not matched to a gene: 4. The CDR3 covers 14 residues. The CDR3 spells CASSLVAGGNEQYF. CDR3 sequence (DNA): TGTGCCAGCAGCTTGGTGGCAGGGGGCAACGAGCAGTACTTC.

V and J are TRBV9 and TRBJ1-6, with D unresolved. Germline V CDR1 and CDR2: SGDLS, YYNGEE. The CDR3 is 15 amino acids. Trimming took 0 bases from V and 3 from J, leaving 7 bases between them. DNA of the CDR3: TGTGCCAGCAGCGTAGGAGAGATCTATAATTCACCCCTCCACTTT. Encoded protein: CASSVGEIYNSPLHF.

The chain carries TRBV15 and TRBJ2-5, with D perhaps TRBD1 (5 bases). This CDR3 is 14 amino acids long. Germline V gives CDR1 LNHNV, CDR2 YYDKDF (reference sequence). V dropped 3 bases and J dropped 8 bases, with 16 bases sitting between them. CDR3 loop: CATSSWTPSDTQYF. In DNA form, the CDR3 reads TGTGCCACCAGCAGCTGGACACCGAGCGATACCCAGTACTTC.

J is TRBJ2-3 and V is TRBV29-1; D could derive from TRBD1 or TRBD2 (5 bases each). CDR3 length: 14 amino acids. Germline V gene data show CDR1 as SQVTM and CDR2 as ANQGSEA. Trimming took off 6 bases at V and 0 bases at J, with 13 bases between the two ends. The CDR3 region is CSVDPGRSTDTQYF. The CDR3 nucleotides read TGCAGCGTGGATCCGGGACGGAGCACAGATACGCAGTATTTT.

This clone was observed a few times. V and J are TRBV5-1 and TRBJ1-4; the match to TRBD1 covers 8 bases. V lost 4 bases and J lost 2; bases outside the gene matches: 7. Germline CDR1 and CDR2: SGHRS and YFSETQ. This CDR3 is built from 16 residues. The CDR3 region has the DNA TGCGCCAGCAGCGAAGGGACAGGTCCCACTAATGAAAAACTGTTTTTT. It translates to CASSEGTGPTNEKLFF.

The rearrangement uses TRBV30 and TRBJ1-2, with TRBD1 as a possible D gene (6 bases). The CDR3 has 12 amino acids. V was clipped by 6 bases and J by 1 base, with 9 bases between them. Germline V lookup: CDR1 GTSNPN, CDR2 SVGIG (reference sequence). CDR3 protein: CACRRGNYGYTF. The CDR3 DNA reads as TGTGCCTGTCGCAGGGGTAACTATGGCTACACCTTC.

The chain links TRBV30 to TRBJ1-1; D is undetermined. Germline loops: CDR1 GTSNPN, CDR2 SVGIG (reference sequence). The CDR3 consists of 14 residues. V was cut by 3 bases and J by 1 base, with 12 bases left in between. For the CDR3, the DNA is TGTGCCTGGAGCGGACCGCTCTCGAACACTGAAGCTTTCTTT. Translation gives CAWSGPLSNTEAFF.

J is TRBJ2-5 and V is TRBV6-5; a weak D match, TRBD1 (6 bases). V lost 5 bases to trimming and J lost 4 bases, with 14 bases between them. Germline assignment: CDR1 MNHEY and CDR2 SVGAGI. The CDR3 is made up of 14 amino acids. Here the CDR3 reads CASSRLGAGETQYF. The CDR3 DNA is TGTGCCAGCAGTCGGTTGGGGGCGGGAGAGACCCAGTACTTC.

The CDR3 spells CASSTLSGELFF. As DNA, the CDR3 is TGTGCCAGCAGCACTTTAAGTGGGGAGCTGTTTTTT. The chain is built from TRBV11-2 and TRBJ2-2; D is ambiguous. Germline V gives CDR1 SGHAT, CDR2 FQNNGV. V dropped 5 bases and J dropped 8 bases, with 9 bases sitting between them. The CDR3 is 12 amino acids.

V usage is TRBV9 and J usage is TRBJ2-3; perhaps TRBD2 as D (5 bases). This CDR3 is built from 16 residues. In germline, CDR1 is SGDLS, CDR2 YYNGEE. V gave up 4 bases and J gave up 5 bases, with 20 bases separating them. CDR3 loop: CASSPNPLNRGDTQYF. CDR3 sequence (DNA): TGTGCCAGCAGCCCAAACCCACTGAACCGGGGAGATACGCAGTATTTT.

This clone was seen more than once but under ten times. This rearrangement joins TRBV7-9 to TRBJ1-1, with TRBD1 as a possible D gene (6 bases). The CDR3 is made up of 14 amino acids. Germline CDR1 SEHNR, CDR2 FQNEAQ (reference sequence). V was shortened by 5 bases and J by 1 base, with 11 bases between the two germline ends. The CDR3 loop is CASSPSDRNTEAFF. CDR3 coding DNA: TGTGCCAGCAGCCCATCGGACAGGAACACTGAAGCTTTCTTT.

The chain uses TRBV29-1 and TRBJ2-7; D is perhaps TRBD2 (6 bases). The CDR3 is made up of 14 amino acids. Germline V gene lookup returns CDR1 SQVTM and CDR2 ANQGSEA. Trimming pared 7 bases from V and 4 bases from J, leaving 20 bases between. The CDR3 DNA reads as TGCAGCGGCTGGGGTCCTCAGGGAGGTTACGAGCAGTACTTC. Translation gives CSGWGPQGGYEQYF.

Turning to this clone: Germline is not matched at one junction end, which may reflect a read error. V gene TRBV29-1 combines with J gene TRBJ1-2, with D hard to call. CDR1 is SQVTM, CDR2 ANQGSEA, per germline. The CDR3 extends over 13 amino acids. For the CDR3, the DNA is TGCAGCGTTGAATGGGCCCGGGTCCCGGGGTTGAGCTTC. As protein: CSVEWARVPGLSF.

The chain uses TRBV6-6 and TRBJ1-2, with D possibly TRBD1 on 5 matching bases. The CDR3 is 14 residues long. V shed 4 bases and J shed 7 bases, with 16 bases lying between them. The V gene's germline CDR1 is MNHNY and CDR2 SVGAGI (reference sequence). The CDR3 DNA follows: TGTGCCAGCAGTTCCACTCAGGGCCAGGGTGGCTACACCTTC. Translation: CASSSTQGQGGYTF.

The rearrangement uses TRBV6-1 and TRBJ2-1, with TRBD2 matching 7 bases. The germline gives CDR1 MNHNS, CDR2 SASEGT. After removal of 2 bases from V and 7 bases from J, the junction contained 26 bases not matched to a gene. The CDR3 is 21 residues long. The CDR3, as DNA: TGTGCCAGCAGTGAAAGGCCCCTAGGTACTAGCGACTACTTTCAACTGAATGAGCAGTTCTTC. Protein sequence: CASSERPLGTSDYFQLNEQFF.

The DNA of the CDR3 is TGTGCCTGGAGGGGGCGGATTAGCAATCAGCCCCAGCATTTT. Amino acid sequence: CAWRGRISNQPQHF. The chain couples TRBV30 to TRBJ1-5, with TRBD1 as a possible D gene (5 bases). Germline V CDR1 and CDR2: GTSNPN, SVGIG (reference sequence). V was pared by 3 bases and J by 0 bases, with 9 bases between. This CDR3 region has 14 residues.

The chain recombines TRBV9 with TRBJ1-1; D not certain. Germline V lookup: CDR1 SGDLS, CDR2 YYNGEE. V lost 4 bases to trimming and J lost 9 bases, with 22 bases between them. The CDR3 has 15 residues. CDR3 sequence (DNA): TGTGCCAGCAGCATACTAAATTCAGGTGGTGGGAAAGCTTTCTTT. It yields the protein CASSILNSGGGKAFF.

The J gene is TRBJ1-1, the V gene TRBV25-1, with D tentatively TRBD1 (5 bases). The germline V gene encodes CDR1 MGHDK and CDR2 SYGVNS. There are 13 residues in the CDR3. The ends were cut back, 4 bases at V and 0 bases at J, with 6 bases in the middle. The chain's CDR3 is CASSGGVNTEAFF. The CDR3, as DNA: TGTGCCAGCAGTGGAGGGGTGAACACTGAAGCTTTCTTT.

This clone was seen repeatedly, ten times or more. The chain couples TRBV18 to TRBJ2-3, with 9 bases matching TRBD2. V gave up 3 bases and J gave up 5 bases; unmatched junction bases: 12. The CDR3 is 17 residues long. Germline V lookup: CDR1 KGHSH, CDR2 LQKENI. The CDR3 DNA sequence: TGTGCCAGCTCACCCGGCCCCCCGCGGGGGGGCCAAGATACGCAGTATTTT. Protein product: CASSPGPPRGGQDTQYF.

This rearrangement joins TRBV23-1 to TRBJ1-1; D uncertain. TRBV23-1 is recorded as an ORF, its role being uncertain. This CDR3 region has 17 residues. The V end lost 0 bases, the J end lost 1 base, and 15 bases lay between the germline ends. The DNA for the CDR3 is TGCGCCAGCAGTCAATCGGAGAGGGAAGCGAGGAACACTGAAGCTTTCTTT. It yields the protein CASSQSEREARNTEAFF.

The chain joins TRBV9 to TRBJ2-6; D unclear. Germline assignment: CDR1 SGDLS and CDR2 YYNGEE. The CDR3 consists of 15 residues. V lost 4 bases and J 0 bases, leaving 8 bases between the germline ends. The CDR3: CASSFQRSGANVLTF. The CDR3 nucleotides read TGTGCCAGCAGCTTCCAGCGCTCTGGGGCCAACGTCCTGACTTTC. Combining the CDR3 with reference TRBV9 and TRBJ2-6 gives the whole variable domain DSGVTQTPKHLITATGQRVTLRCSPRSGDLSVYWYQQSLDQGLQFLIQYYNGEERAKGNILERFSAQQFPDLHSELNLSSLELGDSALYFCASSFQRSGANVLTFGAGSRLTVL.

This clone came up a few times. The V and J genes are TRBV5-1 and TRBJ2-1; D gene ambiguous. V shed 4 bases and J shed 0 bases, with 14 bases lying between them. The CDR3 totals 16 residues. Germline V CDR1 and CDR2: SGHRS, YFSETQ. The CDR3 DNA sequence: TGCGCCAGCAGCCTCGAGATTAGAAGCTCCTACAATGAGCAGTTCTTC. Translating it yields CASSLEIRSSYNEQFF.

In its sample, this clone was seen a few times. The chain has TRBV15 and TRBJ1-2, with TRBD1 as a possible D gene (6 bases). Looked up from germline, CDR1 is LNHNV and CDR2 is YYDKDF (reference sequence). CDR3 length: 15 amino acids. Trimming left V 0 bases short and J 8 bases short, with 16 bases between. The CDR3 sequence: CATSRDPDSLEGYTF. CDR3 DNA sequence: TGTGCCACCAGCAGAGACCCGGACAGTTTGGAAGGCTACACCTTC.